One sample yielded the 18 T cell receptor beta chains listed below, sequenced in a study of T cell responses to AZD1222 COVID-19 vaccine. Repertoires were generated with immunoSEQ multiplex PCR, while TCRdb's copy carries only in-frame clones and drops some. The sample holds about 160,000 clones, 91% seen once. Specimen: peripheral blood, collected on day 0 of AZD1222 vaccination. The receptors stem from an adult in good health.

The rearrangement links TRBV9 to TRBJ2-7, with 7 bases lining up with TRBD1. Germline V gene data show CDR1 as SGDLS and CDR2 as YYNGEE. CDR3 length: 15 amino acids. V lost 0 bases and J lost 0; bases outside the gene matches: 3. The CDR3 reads CASSVGPGGSYEQYF. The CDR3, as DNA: TGTGCCAGCAGCGTAGGGCCAGGGGGCTCCTACGAGCAGTACTTC.

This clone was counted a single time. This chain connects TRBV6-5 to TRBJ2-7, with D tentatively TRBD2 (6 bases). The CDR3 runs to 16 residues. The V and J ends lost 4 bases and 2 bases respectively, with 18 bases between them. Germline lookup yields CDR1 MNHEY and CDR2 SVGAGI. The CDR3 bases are TGTGCCAGCAGTTCTTACCGCGGGACGGCAACCTACGAGCAGTACTTC. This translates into CASSSYRGTATYEQYF.

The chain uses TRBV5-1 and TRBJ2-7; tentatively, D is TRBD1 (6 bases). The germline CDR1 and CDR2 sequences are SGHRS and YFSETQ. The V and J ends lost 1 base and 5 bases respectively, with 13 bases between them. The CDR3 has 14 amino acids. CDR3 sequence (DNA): TGCGCCAGCAGCTTGCAGGGGAGAGGCAACGAGCAGTACTTC. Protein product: CASSLQGRGNEQYF.

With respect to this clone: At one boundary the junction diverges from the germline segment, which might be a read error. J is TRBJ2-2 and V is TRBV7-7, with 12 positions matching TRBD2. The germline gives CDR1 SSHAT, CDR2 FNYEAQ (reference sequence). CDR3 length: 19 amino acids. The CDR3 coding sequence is TGTGCTAGCAGCTTATGGTCTAGCGGGAGGGCCAACACCCCCGGGGAGCTGTTTTTT. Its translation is CASSLWSSGRANTPGELFF.

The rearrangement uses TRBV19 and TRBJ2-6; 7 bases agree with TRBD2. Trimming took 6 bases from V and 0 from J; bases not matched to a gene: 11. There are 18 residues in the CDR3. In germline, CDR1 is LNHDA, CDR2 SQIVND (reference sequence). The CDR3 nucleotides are TGTGCCAGTAGCGCAGCGGGACGTCTCCTCTCTGGGGCCAACGTCCTGACTTTC. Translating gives CASSAAGRLLSGANVLTF.

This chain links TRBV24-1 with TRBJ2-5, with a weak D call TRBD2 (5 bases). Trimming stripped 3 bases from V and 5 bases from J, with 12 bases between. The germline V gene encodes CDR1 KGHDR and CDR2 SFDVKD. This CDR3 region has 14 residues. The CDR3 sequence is CATSDGLWEETQYF. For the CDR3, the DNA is TGTGCCACCAGTGATGGGCTCTGGGAGGAGACCCAGTACTTC.

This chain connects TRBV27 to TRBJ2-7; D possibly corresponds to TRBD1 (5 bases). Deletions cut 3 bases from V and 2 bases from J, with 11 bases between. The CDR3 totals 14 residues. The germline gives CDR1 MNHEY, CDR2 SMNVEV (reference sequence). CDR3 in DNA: TGTGCCAGCAGTTTTAAGGACACGACCTACGAGCAGTACTTC. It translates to CASSFKDTTYEQYF.

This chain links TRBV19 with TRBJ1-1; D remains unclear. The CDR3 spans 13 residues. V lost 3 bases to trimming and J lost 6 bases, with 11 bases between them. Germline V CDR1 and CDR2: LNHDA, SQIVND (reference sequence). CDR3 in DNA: TGTGCCAGTAGTATTCTTGTCGAGGCTGAAGCTTTCTTT. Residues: CASSILVEAEAFF.

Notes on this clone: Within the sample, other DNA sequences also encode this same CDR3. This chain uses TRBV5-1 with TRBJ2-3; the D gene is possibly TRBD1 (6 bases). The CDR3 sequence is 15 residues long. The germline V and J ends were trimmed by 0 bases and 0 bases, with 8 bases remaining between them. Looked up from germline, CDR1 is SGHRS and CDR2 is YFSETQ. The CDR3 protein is CASSLAGVSTDTQYF. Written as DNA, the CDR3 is TGCGCCAGCAGCTTGGCAGGGGTTAGCACAGATACGCAGTATTTT.

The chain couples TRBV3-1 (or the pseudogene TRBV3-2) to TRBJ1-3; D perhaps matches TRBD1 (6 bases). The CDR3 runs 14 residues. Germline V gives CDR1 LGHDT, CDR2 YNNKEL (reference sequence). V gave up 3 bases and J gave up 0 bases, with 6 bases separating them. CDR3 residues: CASSQDSSGNTIYF. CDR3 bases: TGTGCCAGCAGCCAGGACAGCTCTGGAAACACCATATATTTT.

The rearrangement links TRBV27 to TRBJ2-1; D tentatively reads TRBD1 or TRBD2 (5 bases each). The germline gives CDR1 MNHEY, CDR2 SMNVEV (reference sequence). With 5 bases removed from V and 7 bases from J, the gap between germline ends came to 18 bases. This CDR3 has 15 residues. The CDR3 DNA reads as TGTGCCAGCAGTCCAGCCCCGGGGACCACAAATGAGCAGTTCTTC. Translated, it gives CASSPAPGTTNEQFF.

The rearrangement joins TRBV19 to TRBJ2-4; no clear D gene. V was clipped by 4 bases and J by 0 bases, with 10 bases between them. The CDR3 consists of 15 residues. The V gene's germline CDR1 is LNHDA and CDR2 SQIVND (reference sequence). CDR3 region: CASSKDETAKNIQYF. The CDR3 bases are TGTGCCAGTAGTAAAGACGAGACAGCCAAAAACATTCAGTACTTC.

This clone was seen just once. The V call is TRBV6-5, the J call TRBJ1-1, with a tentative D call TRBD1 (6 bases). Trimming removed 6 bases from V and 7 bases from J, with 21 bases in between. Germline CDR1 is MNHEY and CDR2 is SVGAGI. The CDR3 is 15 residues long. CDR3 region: CASSPSEGQGIEAFF. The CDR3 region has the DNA TGTGCCAGCAGCCCAAGTGAGGGGCAGGGGATTGAAGCTTTCTTT.

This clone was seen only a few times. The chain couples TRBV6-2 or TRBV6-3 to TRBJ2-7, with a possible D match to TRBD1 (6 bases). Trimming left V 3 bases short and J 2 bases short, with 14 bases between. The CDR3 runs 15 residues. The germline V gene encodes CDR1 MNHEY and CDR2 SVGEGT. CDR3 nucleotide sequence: TGTGCCAGCAGTTATTCGGACAGATCCACCTACGAGCAGTACTTC. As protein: CASSYSDRSTYEQYF.

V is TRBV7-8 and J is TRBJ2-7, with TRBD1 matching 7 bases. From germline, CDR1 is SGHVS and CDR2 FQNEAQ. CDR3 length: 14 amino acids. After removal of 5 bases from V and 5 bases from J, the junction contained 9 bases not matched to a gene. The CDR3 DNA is TGTGCCAGCAGCACGCACCAGACAGGGAACGAGCAGTACTTC. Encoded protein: CASSTHQTGNEQYF. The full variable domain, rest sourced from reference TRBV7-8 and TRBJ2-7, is GAGVSQSPRYKVAKRGQDVALRCDPISGHVSLFWYQQALGQGPEFLTYFQNEAQLDKSGLPSDRFFAERPEGSVSTLKIQRTQQEDSAVYLCASSTHQTGNEQYFGPGTRLTVT.

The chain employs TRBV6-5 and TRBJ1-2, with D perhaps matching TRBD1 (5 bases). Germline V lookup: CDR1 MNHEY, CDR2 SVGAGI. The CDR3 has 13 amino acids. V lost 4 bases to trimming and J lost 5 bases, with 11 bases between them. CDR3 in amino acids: CASSFSGSYGYTF. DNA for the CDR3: TGTGCCAGCAGTTTCTCAGGGAGTTATGGCTACACCTTC.

The CDR3 bases are TGTGCCAGCAGTTCCGCCGGGCAGGGCACCGGGGAGCTGTTTTTT. As protein: CASSSAGQGTGELFF. V is TRBV27 and J is TRBJ2-2; the D gene is possibly TRBD1 (5 bases). Germline V gene sequence: CDR1 MNHEY, CDR2 SMNVEV (reference sequence). This CDR3 has 15 residues. V lost 4 bases and J 4 bases, leaving 13 bases between the germline ends.

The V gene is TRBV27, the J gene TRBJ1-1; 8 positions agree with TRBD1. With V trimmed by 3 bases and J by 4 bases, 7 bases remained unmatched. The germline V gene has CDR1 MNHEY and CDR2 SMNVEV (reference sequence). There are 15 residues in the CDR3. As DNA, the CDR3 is TGTGCCAGCAGTTTGTCGACAGGGGACTTCACTGAAGCTTTCTTT. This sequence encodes CASSLSTGDFTEAFF.